This T cell receptor beta chain is from a study of blood T cell repertoires in COVID-19. Across the whole study: COVID-19 samples from acute and convalescent phases originated in the United States, Italy and Spain. T cells, B-cell-depleted T cells, or PBMCs supplied cDNA or gDNA.

Individuals drawn from some 25 US areas were about 18 to 100 years old. CDR3 length: 15 amino acids. Deletions cut 5 bases from V and 6 bases from J, with 19 bases between. Germline V gives CDR1 SGHTA, CDR2 FQGNSA. Original processing notes: Estimated nucleated cell counts came from reference gene primer amplification. The repertoire was sequenced with immunoSEQ multiplex PCR; TCRdb's copy has only in-frame clones and lacks some. That table furnishes V, J and clone size, whereas the DNA furnished D and trimming. Of about 250,000 clones in the sample, roughly 85% were seen once. The chain combines TRBV7-2 with TRBJ1-2; possibly TRBD1 for D (6 bases). The sequencing sample was made of PBMCs or T cells enriched from blood (not recorded which). This sequence originates from a woman between 45 and 60 years old with acute COVID-19. This CDR3 reads CASSPTGQRGHGYTF. CDR3 DNA: TGTGCCAGCAGCCCCACCGGACAGAGAGGTCATGGCTACACCTTC.